The T cell receptor (beta chain) under discussion was sequenced for a study of regulatory T cells in long-lasting Graves disease. From germline, CDR1 is LNHNV and CDR2 YYDKDF (reference sequence). The CDR3 length is 15 residues. Trimming shortened V by 3 bases and J by 11 bases, and 20 bases separated the two germline ends. HTBI primers from iRepertoire and Arm-PCR of CDR3 regions yielded the TCR beta libraries. TCRdb re-derived calls from the multiplex PCR reads in MiXCR, one entry per CDR3 protein. The sample lists about 530,000 distinct CDR3 sequences, roughly 16% occurring once. This sample's time point: newly diagnosed GD, antithyroid drugs for less than 3 months. From PBMCs, RNA was extracted and then used to make the TCR library. A further study also used this sample, focusing on T cells in Graves' hyperthyroidism and ophthalmopathy.

The sequence was collected from a woman aged 40-60 years with Graves disease. The chain combines TRBV15 with TRBJ1-5; TRBD1 might be the D (6 bases). The specimen comprised peripheral blood mononuclear cells (PBMCs), sampled at new diagnosis, from a patient treated with antithyroid drugs. The CDR3 bases are TGTGCCACCAGCAGGGACCTGGATGGGGGCAGGGCCCAGCATTTT. Protein sequence: CATSRDLDGGRAQHF.